This TCR beta chain was recovered during a study of ipilimumab plus nivolumab after autologous stem cell transplantation. Across the study: Typical patient got 5 ipilimumab doses and roughly 8 nivolumab doses (median).

This clone was seen a single time. Patients got ipilimumab 1 mg/kg beginning 14 to 28 days post-transplant. Dosing: nivolumab 3 mg/kg IV, weeks 1, 4, 7, 10, then every two weeks to week 26. The CDR3 contains 15 residues. The germline V gene has CDR1 SGHKS and CDR2 YYEKEE (reference sequence). V lost 0 bases and J lost 1, with 9 bases in between. Sequencing was performed with immunoSEQ multiplex PCR; in TCRdb, only in-frame clones are kept and a portion is missing. The repertoire has about 43,000 clones, 88% of them found once; the top ten carry roughly 1%. The clonotype comes from a male donor with multiple myeloma. The gene calls are TRBV5-5 and TRBJ2-3; D not certain. The sample was PBMCs, taken in a trial of ipilimumab plus nivolumab as post-transplant consolidation. The DNA of the CDR3 is TGTGCCAGCAGCTTGGATGATGTGCGCACAGATACGCAGTATTTT. Translated: CASSLDDVRTDTQYF. Using reference TRBV5-5 and TRBJ2-3 for the parts outside the CDR3, the full variable domain is DAGVTQSPTHLIKTRGQQVTLRCSPISGHKSVSWYQQVLGQGPQFIFQYYEKEERGRGNFPDRFSARQFPNYSSELNVNALLLGDSALYLCASSLDDVRTDTQYFGPGTRLTVL.